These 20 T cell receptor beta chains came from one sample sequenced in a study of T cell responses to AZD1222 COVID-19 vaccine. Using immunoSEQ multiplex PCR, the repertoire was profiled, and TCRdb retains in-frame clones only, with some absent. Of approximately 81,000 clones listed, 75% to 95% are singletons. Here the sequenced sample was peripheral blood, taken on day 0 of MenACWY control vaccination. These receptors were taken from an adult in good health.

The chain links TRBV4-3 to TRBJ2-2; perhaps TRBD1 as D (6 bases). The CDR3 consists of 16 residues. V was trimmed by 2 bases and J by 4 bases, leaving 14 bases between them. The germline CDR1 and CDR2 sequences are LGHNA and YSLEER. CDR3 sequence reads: CASSQLDSPGTGELFF. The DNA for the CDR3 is TGCGCCAGCAGCCAACTGGACAGTCCGGGCACCGGGGAGCTGTTTTTT.

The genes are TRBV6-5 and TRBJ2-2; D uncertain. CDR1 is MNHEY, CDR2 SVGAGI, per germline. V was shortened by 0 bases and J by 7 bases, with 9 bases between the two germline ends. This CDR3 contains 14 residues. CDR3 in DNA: TGTGCCAGCAGTTACTCGACTGGGCTCGGGGAGCTGTTTTTT. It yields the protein CASSYSTGLGELFF.

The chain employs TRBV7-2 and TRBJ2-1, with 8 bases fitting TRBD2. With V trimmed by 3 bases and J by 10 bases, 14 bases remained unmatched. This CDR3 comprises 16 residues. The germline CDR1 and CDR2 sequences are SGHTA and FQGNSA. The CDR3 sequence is CASSLIASGWGGEQFF. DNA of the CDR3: TGTGCCAGCAGCTTGATCGCTAGCGGGTGGGGTGGGGAGCAGTTCTTC.

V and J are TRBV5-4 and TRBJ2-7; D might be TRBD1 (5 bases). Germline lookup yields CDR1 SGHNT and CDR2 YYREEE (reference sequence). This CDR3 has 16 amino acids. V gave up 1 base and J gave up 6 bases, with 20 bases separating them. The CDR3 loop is CASSLNGQALQGEQYF. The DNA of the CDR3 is TGTGCCAGCAGCTTGAACGGGCAGGCCCTTCAGGGCGAGCAGTACTTC.

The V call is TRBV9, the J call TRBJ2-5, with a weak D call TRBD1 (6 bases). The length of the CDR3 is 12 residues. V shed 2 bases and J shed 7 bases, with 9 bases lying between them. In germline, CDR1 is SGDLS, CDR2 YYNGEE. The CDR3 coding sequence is TGTGCCAGCAGCGTGGACAGCGGGACCCAGTACTTC. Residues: CASSVDSGTQYF. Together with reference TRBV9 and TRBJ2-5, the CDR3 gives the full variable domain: DSGVTQTPKHLITATGQRVTLRCSPRSGDLSVYWYQQSLDQGLQFLIQYYNGEERAKGNILERFSAQQFPDLHSELNLSSLELGDSALYFCASSVDSGTQYFGPGTRLLVL.

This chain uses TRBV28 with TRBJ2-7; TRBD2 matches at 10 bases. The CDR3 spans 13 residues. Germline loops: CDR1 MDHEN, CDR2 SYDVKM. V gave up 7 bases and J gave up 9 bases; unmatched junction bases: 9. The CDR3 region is CASNKAGGPGQYF. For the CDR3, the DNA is TGTGCCAGCAATAAAGCGGGAGGGCCCGGGCAGTACTTC.

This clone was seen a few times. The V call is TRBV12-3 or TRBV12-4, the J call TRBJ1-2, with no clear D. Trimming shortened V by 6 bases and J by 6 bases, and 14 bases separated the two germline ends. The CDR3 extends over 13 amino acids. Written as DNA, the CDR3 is TGTGCCAGCAGACCCCCCGGGTTGAATGGCTACACCTTC. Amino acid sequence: CASRPPGLNGYTF.

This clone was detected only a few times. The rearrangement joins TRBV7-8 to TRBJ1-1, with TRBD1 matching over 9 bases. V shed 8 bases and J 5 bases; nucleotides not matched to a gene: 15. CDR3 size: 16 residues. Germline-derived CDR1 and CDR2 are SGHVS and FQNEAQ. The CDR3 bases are TGTGCCAGCGGACCCCCGCGTCGACAGGGGGGTACTGAAGCTTTCTTT. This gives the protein CASGPPRRQGGTEAFF.

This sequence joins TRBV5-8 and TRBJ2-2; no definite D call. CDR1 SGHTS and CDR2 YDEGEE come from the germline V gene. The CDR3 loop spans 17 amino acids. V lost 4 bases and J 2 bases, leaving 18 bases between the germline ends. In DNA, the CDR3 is TGTGCCAGCAGCCCATTTCCCTGGCAGGAAAACACCGGGGAGCTGTTTTTT. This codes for CASSPFPWQENTGELFF. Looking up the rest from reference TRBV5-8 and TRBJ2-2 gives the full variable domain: EAGVTQSPTHLIKTRGQQATLRCSPISGHTSVYWYQQALGLGLQFLLWYDEGEERNRGNFPPRFSGRQFPNYSSELNVNALELEDSALYLCASSPFPWQENTGELFFGEGSRLTVL.

The CDR3 loop is CASSFSGVGDEKLFF. The DNA of the CDR3 is TGCGCCAGCAGCTTCTCGGGGGTTGGAGATGAAAAACTGTTTTTT. The chain links TRBV5-1 to TRBJ1-4, with D tentatively TRBD1 (5 bases). Trimming cost V 2 bases and J 6 bases, with 14 bases left between them. The germline CDR1 and CDR2 sequences are SGHRS and YFSETQ. The CDR3 runs to 15 residues.

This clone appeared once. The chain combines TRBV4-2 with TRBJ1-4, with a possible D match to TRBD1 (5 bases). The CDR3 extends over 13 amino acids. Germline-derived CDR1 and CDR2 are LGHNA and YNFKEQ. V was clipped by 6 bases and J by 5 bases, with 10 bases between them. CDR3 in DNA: TGTGCCAGCAGGAAACGGGACAATGAAAAACTGTTTTTT. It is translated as CASRKRDNEKLFF.

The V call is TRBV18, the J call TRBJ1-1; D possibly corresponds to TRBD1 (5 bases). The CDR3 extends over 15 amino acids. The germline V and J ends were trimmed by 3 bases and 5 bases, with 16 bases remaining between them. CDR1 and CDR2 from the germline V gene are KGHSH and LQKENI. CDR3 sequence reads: CASSPGGDLRTEAFF. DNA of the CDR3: TGTGCCAGCTCACCGGGCGGGGACCTTCGGACTGAAGCTTTCTTT.

The CDR3 DNA follows: TGCGCCAGCAGCCGCCTGGCATCCTCTGGAAACACCATATATTTT. Its protein is CASSRLASSGNTIYF. The V and J genes are TRBV4-1 and TRBJ1-3; D gene unclear. The V gene's germline CDR1 is MGHRA and CDR2 YSYEKL. With 4 bases removed from V and 0 bases from J, the gap between germline ends came to 10 bases. This CDR3 has 15 amino acids.

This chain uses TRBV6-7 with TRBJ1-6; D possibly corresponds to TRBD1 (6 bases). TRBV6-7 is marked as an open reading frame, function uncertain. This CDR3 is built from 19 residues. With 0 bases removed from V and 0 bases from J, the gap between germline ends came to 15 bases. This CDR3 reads CASSYSRLLQGSYNSPLHF. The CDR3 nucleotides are TGTGCCAGCAGTTACTCGAGGTTGTTACAGGGCTCCTATAATTCACCCCTCCACTTT.

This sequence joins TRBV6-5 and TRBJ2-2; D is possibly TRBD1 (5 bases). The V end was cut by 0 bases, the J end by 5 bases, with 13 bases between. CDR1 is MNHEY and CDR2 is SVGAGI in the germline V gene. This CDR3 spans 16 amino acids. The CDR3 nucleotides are TGTGCCAGCAGTTACTCCCCCGCCAGGGTTACCGGGGAGCTGTTTTTT. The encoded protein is CASSYSPARVTGELFF.

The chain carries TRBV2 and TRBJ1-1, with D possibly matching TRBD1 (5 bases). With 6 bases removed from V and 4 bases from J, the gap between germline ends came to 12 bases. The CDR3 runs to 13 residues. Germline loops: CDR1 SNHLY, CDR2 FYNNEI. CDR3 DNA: TGTGCCAGCAGCAGGGAATCATCCACTGAAGCTTTCTTT. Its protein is CASSRESSTEAFF.

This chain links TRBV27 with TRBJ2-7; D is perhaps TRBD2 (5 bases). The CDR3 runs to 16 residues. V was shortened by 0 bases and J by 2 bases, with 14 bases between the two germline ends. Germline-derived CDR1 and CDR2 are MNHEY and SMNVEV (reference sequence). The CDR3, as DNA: TGTGCCAGCAGTTTATCCGCGGGCGTCATGCCCTACGAGCAGTACTTC. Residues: CASSLSAGVMPYEQYF.

The CDR3 region is CASSLAQGEEAFF. In DNA form, the CDR3 reads TGTGCCAGCAGCTTGGCTCAGGGTGAGGAGGCTTTCTTT. The rearrangement links TRBV5-4 to TRBJ1-1; possible D gene TRBD1, 5 bases. This CDR3 comprises 13 residues. Germline V gives CDR1 SGHNT, CDR2 YYREEE (reference sequence). V shed 0 bases and J shed 11 bases, with 14 bases lying between them.

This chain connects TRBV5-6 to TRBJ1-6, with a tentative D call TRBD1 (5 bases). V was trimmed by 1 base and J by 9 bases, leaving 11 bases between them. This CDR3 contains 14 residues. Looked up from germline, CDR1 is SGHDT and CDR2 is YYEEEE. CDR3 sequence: CASSLYGGGSPLHF. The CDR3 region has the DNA TGTGCCAGCAGCTTGTACGGGGGAGGTTCACCCCTCCACTTT.

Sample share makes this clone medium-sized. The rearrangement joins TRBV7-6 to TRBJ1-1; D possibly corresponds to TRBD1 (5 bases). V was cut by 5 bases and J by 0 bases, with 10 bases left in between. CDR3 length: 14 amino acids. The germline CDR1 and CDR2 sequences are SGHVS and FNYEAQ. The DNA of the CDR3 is TGTGCCAGCAGCCAAAGACAGATGAACACTGAAGCTTTCTTT. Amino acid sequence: CASSQRQMNTEAFF.